The 8 T cell receptor beta chains listed next were all sequenced from one sample in a study of identical twins. Using its own MiXCR run on the 5' RACE reads, TCRdb lists one record per CDR3 protein. In the table there are approximately 600,000 distinct CDR3 sequences, approximately 9.6% of which are singletons. These records were also assigned to another study, of yellow fever vaccine responses in identical twins.

The material sequenced was PBMCs. The origin of the receptors is a young woman in good health.

The rearrangement uses TRBV4-3 and TRBJ2-7; a weak D match, TRBD2 (6 bases). The CDR3 runs 15 residues. V was clipped by 1 base and J by 0 bases, with 10 bases between them. Germline CDR1 and CDR2: LGHNA and YSLEER. The CDR3: CASSQARGSSYEQYF. CDR3 sequence (DNA): TGCGCCAGCAGCCAAGCCCGGGGGAGCTCCTACGAGCAGTACTTC.

The rearrangement links TRBV4-2 to TRBJ2-1, with TRBD2 matching 7 bases. J gave up 6 bases and V 1 base, and 3 bases lay outside the gene matches. Germline loops: CDR1 LGHNA, CDR2 YNFKEQ. The CDR3 has 14 amino acids. CDR3 in DNA: TGTGCCAGCAGCCAAGTGTCGGGGGGCAATGAGCAGTTCTTC. This codes for CASSQVSGGNEQFF.

The chain is built from TRBV6-2 or TRBV6-3 and TRBJ2-1; 10 nucleotides align to TRBD2. Germline lookup yields CDR1 MNHEY and CDR2 SVGEGT. The V gene end was trimmed by 2 bases and the J gene end by 8 bases; junction bases not matched to a gene: 9. This CDR3 has 16 amino acids. The CDR3 sequence: CASSYPTSGTRHEQFF. The CDR3 region has the DNA TGTGCCAGCAGTTACCCCACTAGCGGGACACGACATGAGCAGTTCTTC.

Ten or more counts support this clonotype. The rearrangement links TRBV10-2 to TRBJ2-2; no clear D gene. Germline V gene sequence: CDR1 WSHSY, CDR2 SAAADI. V was trimmed by 0 bases and J by 5 bases, leaving 1 base between them. The CDR3 has 12 amino acids. CDR3 sequence reads: CASSESTGELFF. CDR3 nucleotide sequence: TGCGCCAGCAGTGAGTCGACCGGGGAGCTGTTTTTT.

This clonotype was counted at least ten times. V and J are TRBV27 and TRBJ2-7, with no clear D. V dropped 7 bases and J dropped 6 bases, with 19 bases sitting between them. This CDR3 has 14 residues. Germline CDR1 MNHEY, CDR2 SMNVEV (reference sequence). CDR3 bases: TGTGCCAGCAAGTCAAGATCCACTCGGCGCGAGCAGTACTTC. Encoded protein: CASKSRSTRREQYF.

The table lists this clonotype with a few counts. The chain recombines TRBV7-9 with TRBJ2-7; D is ambiguous. The CDR3 length is 14 residues. Germline loops: CDR1 SEHNR, CDR2 FQNEAQ (reference sequence). The germline V and J ends were trimmed by 1 base and 7 bases, with 14 bases remaining between them. CDR3 loop: CASSLVSGVGEQYF. The CDR3 DNA is TGTGCCAGCAGCTTAGTATCCGGCGTGGGTGAGCAGTACTTC.

The CDR3 coding sequence is TGCAGCGTTGGGCAGGGTGGCGATGAGCAGTTCTTC. This codes for CSVGQGGDEQFF. The V gene is TRBV29-1, the J gene TRBJ2-1; possibly TRBD1 for D (5 bases). The germline CDR1 and CDR2 sequences are SQVTM and ANQGSEA. CDR3 length equals 12 residues. Trimming removed 4 bases from V and 8 bases from J, with 12 bases in between.

This clonotype turned up a few times. The rearrangement links TRBV20-1 to TRBJ2-7; 8 bases line up with TRBD1. J lost 3 bases, V lost 1 base, and 17 bases had no gene match. This CDR3 region has 18 residues. CDR1 and CDR2 from the germline V gene are DFQATT and SNEGSKA (reference sequence). The CDR3 DNA is TGCAGTGCTAGAGGAAGGACAGGGCTAAACCCTCGAATCTACGAGCAGTACTTC. Translation: CSARGRTGLNPRIYEQYF.